This T cell receptor beta chain appears in the sequencing data of a study of blood T cells in healthy people across ages. Study-wide results and caveats: Observed TCR beta diversity per million T cells went down as age went up. This fall followed a roughly linear course with age.

Details on this clonotype: Its antigen is unidentified. One end of the junction varies from germline; a read error may be responsible.

Using a J-beta primer mix together with a sample-barcoded 5' primer, a second PCR was run for about 6 to 11 cycles. Each of the cDNA molecules was tagged by a template-switch adaptor with 12 random nucleotides. TCRdb re-called the 5' RACE reads through MiXCR, storing one row per CDR3 protein. The table records hundreds of thousands of distinct CDR3 sequences, roughly 43% of them present only once. From germline, CDR1 is LGHNA and CDR2 YNFKEQ. The CDR3 extends over 12 amino acids. Specimen: blood. The receptor comes from a man older than 75 in good health. The rearrangement links TRBV4-2 to TRBJ2-7; 7 nucleotides line up with TRBD2. The J call may not be correct, given that the DNA end is closer to TRBJ2-5. CDR3 region: CVSSQRGETQYF. CDR3 in DNA: TGTGTCAGCAGCCAGCGGGGAGAGACCCAGTACTTC.